This T cell receptor (beta chain) was documented in a study of CD8 T cells in ankylosing spondylitis. Study-wide results and limits: Disease-associated clones were CD8+ and fairly uncommon in peripheral blood.

This CDR3 comprises 14 residues. CDR1 and CDR2 from the germline V gene are SGHRS and YFSETQ. V lost 4 bases and J 0 bases, leaving 10 bases between the germline ends. This clonotype was found a few times. Its cognate antigen is unknown. TCRdb reprocessed the 5' RACE reads via MiXCR and lists one record per CDR3 protein. The data show roughly 220,000 distinct CDR3 sequences, 10% seen once. This rearrangement joins TRBV5-1 to TRBJ2-5; possibly TRBD1 for D (6 bases). The TCR was taken from a male donor with ankylosing spondylitis or in good health (not recorded which). The sequencing sample was made of blood, either unsorted or a sorted T cell fraction (not recorded which). CDR3 loop: CASSNQGYQETQYF. The CDR3 DNA is TGCGCCAGCAGCAATCAGGGGTACCAAGAGACCCAGTACTTC.